This TCR beta chain was observed in a study of cytomegalovirus exposure and HLA in healthy donors. Study information: Around 85 million unique TCRs from HLA-typed donors were held in an early data release.

13 Jbeta primers and 60 Vbeta primers were used for the PCR. Profiled with immunoSEQ multiplex PCR; TCRdb holds only in-frame clones, not every one. The table has about 180,000 clones, roughly 82% seen once; the top ten hold approximately 0.55%. Study findings and constraints: It is likely that the observed cluster of highly shared sequence variants was a sequencing artifact. Later genetic work tied a missense DCLRE1C variant to beta-chain V and J trimming.

In regard to this clone: As yet, its antigen is unknown.

The germline CDR1 and CDR2 sequences are MDHEN and SYDVKM. Trimming left V 3 bases short and J 3 bases short, with 5 bases between. This CDR3 spans 12 amino acids. This receptor was obtained from a woman aged 45-59 years in good health and CMV-seronegative. Sequenced: PBMCs. The V call is TRBV28, the J call TRBJ1-2; no clear D gene. CDR3: CASSFSDYGYTF. The CDR3 DNA sequence: TGTGCCAGCAGTTTTTCCGACTATGGCTACACCTTC.